The clone carrying this T cell receptor (beta chain) was picked up one time. Its antigen is still unknown. These data belong to a study of OX40 agonist ivuxolimab in advanced cancers. Study results and caveats: Expanded clones were, on average, more numerous among CD8+ T cells than CD4+.

V was trimmed by 5 bases and J by 3 bases, leaving 9 bases between them. The length of the CDR3 is 13 residues. Germline assignment: CDR1 MNHEY and CDR2 SMNVEV (reference sequence). Assay: immunoSEQ multiplex PCR; the TCRdb copy retains only in-frame clones and omits some. Of 75,000 to 90,000 clones listed, around nine tenths were seen once; the top ten hold 0.95% to 1.3%. The TCR sequence derives from an adult with an advanced solid tumor such as melanoma, head and neck, liver or kidney cancer. Sequenced material: CD4+ or CD8+ T cells sorted from blood, taken in a trial of the OX40 agonist ivuxolimab. The V call is TRBV27, the J call TRBJ2-3; the D is unclear. CDR3 residues: CASSRATTDTQYF. Here the CDR3 DNA reads TGTGCCAGCAGTAGGGCTACGACAGATACGCAGTATTTT.